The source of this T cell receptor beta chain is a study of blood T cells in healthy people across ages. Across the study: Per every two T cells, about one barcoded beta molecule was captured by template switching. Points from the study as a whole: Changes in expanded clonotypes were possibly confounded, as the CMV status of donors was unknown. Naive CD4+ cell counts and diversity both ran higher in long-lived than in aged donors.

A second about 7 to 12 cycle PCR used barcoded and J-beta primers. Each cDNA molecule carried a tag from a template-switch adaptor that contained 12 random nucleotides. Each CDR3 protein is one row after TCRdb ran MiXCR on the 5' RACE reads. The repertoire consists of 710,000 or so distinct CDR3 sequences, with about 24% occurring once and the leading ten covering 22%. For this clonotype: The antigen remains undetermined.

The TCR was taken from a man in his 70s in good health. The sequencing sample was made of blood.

The CDR3 reads CASSIATGSYEQYV. DNA for the CDR3: TGTGCCAGTAGTATAGCAACGGGCTCCTACGAGCAGTACGTC. The chain has TRBV19 and TRBJ2-5; D remains ambiguous. With the DNA end fitting TRBJ2-7 better, the J assignment may be wrong. This CDR3 is 14 amino acids long. CDR1 LNHDA and CDR2 SQIVND come from the germline V gene (reference sequence).